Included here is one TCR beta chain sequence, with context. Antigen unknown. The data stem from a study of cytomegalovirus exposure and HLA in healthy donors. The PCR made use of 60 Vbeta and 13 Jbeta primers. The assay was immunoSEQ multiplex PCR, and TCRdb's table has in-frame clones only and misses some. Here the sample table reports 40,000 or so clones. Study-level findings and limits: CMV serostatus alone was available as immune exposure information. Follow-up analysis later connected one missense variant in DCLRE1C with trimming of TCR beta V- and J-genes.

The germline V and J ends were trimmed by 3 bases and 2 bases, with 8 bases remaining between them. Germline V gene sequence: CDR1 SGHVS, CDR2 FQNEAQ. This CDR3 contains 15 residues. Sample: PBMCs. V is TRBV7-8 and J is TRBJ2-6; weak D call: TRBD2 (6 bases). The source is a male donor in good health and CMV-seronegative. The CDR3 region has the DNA TGTGCCAGCAGCTTTGGGGGGACTGGGGCCAACGTCCTGACTTTC. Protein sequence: CASSFGGTGANVLTF.